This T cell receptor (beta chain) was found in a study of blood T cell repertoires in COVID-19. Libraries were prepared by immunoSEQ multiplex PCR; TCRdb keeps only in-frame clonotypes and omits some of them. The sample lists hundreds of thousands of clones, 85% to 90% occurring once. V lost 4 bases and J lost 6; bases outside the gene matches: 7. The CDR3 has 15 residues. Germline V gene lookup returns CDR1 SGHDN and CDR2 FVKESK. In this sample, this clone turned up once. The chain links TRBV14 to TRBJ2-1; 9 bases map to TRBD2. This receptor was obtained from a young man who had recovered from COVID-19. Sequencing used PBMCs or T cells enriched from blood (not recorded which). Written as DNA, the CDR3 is TGTGCCAGCAGCCCTTTCGCGGGGGGGGGCAATGAGCAGTTCTTC. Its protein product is CASSPFAGGGNEQFF.